These T cell receptor beta chains were read from a single sample in a study of blood T cell repertoires in COVID-19. Produced via immunoSEQ multiplex PCR; TCRdb's table is partial and in-frame only. The data hold 200,000 to 250,000 clones, with around nine tenths observed a single time. The sample taken for sequencing was PBMCs or T cells enriched from blood (not recorded which). The source of these receptors is a woman in her forties or fifties who had recovered from COVID-19. CDR3s include the opening cysteine and the closing phenylalanine or tryptophan. D genes are given only for firm matches. Some rows have no size entry. The others give once, few or many, or a class for an expanded clone.

cdr3_nt cdr3_aa v_call d_call j_call clone_size
TGTGCCAGCAGTTTATGGACACTCGGGCGCCAGGAGGGTGGCTACACCTTC CASSLWTLGRQEGGYTF TRBV28 NA TRBJ1-2 NA
TGTGCCAGCAGCTTTACAGGGGCTGAAGCTTTCTTT CASSFTGAEAFF TRBV7-2 TRBD1 TRBJ1-1 NA
TGTGCCAGCAGCCAAGCCGAGTTGGAGACCCAGTACTTC CASSQAELETQYF TRBV14 NA TRBJ2-5 once
TGTGCCAGCTCCCCCCGGGGGGCCGAAAATTCACCCCTCCACTTT CASSPRGAENSPLHF TRBV18 NA TRBJ1-6 NA
TGTGCCAGCAGTGAGACTAGCGGGAGGAACATTCAGTACTTC CASSETSGRNIQYF TRBV28 TRBD2 TRBJ2-4 NA
TGTGCCAGCAGTTTACAGGGGGAGACCCAGTACTTC CASSLQGETQYF TRBV28 NA TRBJ2-5 NA
TGTGCCAGCTCACAGGGGGCCGCGGACAATCAGCCCCAGCATTTT CASSQGAADNQPQHF TRBV18 TRBD1 TRBJ1-5 NA
TGTGCCAGCAGCCCACAGGGGGTGACCGGGGAGCTGTTTTTT CASSPQGVTGELFF TRBV7-3 TRBD1 TRBJ2-2 NA
TGCGCCATCGGAGGGGGCGTAGGCACTGAAGCTTTCTTT CAIGGGVGTEAFF TRBV10-1 TRBD1 TRBJ1-1 NA
TGTGCCAGCAGCTTAGCCGCCCTCGGACAGGGCCAAGGGTATGGCTACACCTTC CASSLAALGQGQGYGYTF TRBV7-2 TRBD1 TRBJ1-2 NA
TGTGCCAGCAGCCAATCCAGGGGAACGCAGTATTTT CASSQSRGTQYF TRBV7-2 NA TRBJ2-3 NA